The 21 T cell receptor beta chains below were found in one sample sequenced in a study of graft-versus-host responses after intestinal transplantation. Their antigens remain unidentified. The method was immunoSEQ multiplex PCR; TCRdb's version includes in-frame clones alone and lacks a portion of them. This table has about 130,000 clones, approximately 94% appearing once. The sequencing here drew on unstimulated CD4+ T cells sorted from spleen or lymph node cells, taken before intestinal transplant. The source is a human donor who received an intestinal transplant.

The V and J genes are TRBV2 and TRBJ1-1; D uncertain. The CDR3 extends over 14 amino acids. Trimming took off 2 bases at V and 5 bases at J, with 12 bases between the two ends. Germline assignment: CDR1 SNHLY and CDR2 FYNNEI. CDR3 sequence reads: CASSETLRGTEAFF. CDR3 in DNA: TGTGCCAGCAGTGAAACCCTTCGCGGGACTGAAGCTTTCTTT.

The CDR3 sequence is CASSFPATQYF. CDR3 sequence (DNA): TGTGCCAGCAGCTTTCCGGCTACGCAGTATTTT. This chain uses TRBV7-2 with TRBJ2-3; no firm D call. Trimming left V 3 bases short and J 8 bases short, with 6 bases between. The length of the CDR3 is 11 residues. Per the germline V gene, CDR1 is SGHTA and CDR2 is FQGNSA.

The chain recombines TRBV9 with TRBJ1-3; TRBD1 matches at 7 bases. This CDR3 has 15 amino acids. CDR1 and CDR2 (germline): SGDLS, YYNGEE. Unmatched junction bases numbered 5, after V lost 4 bases and J lost 1 base. The chain's CDR3 is CASSLQTGSGNTIYF. The CDR3 DNA sequence: TGTGCCAGCAGCCTCCAGACAGGGTCTGGAAACACCATATATTTT.

This clone occurred once. The rearrangement joins TRBV6-6 to TRBJ1-2, with a possible D match to TRBD1 (6 bases). Germline values: CDR1 MNHNY, CDR2 SVGAGI (reference sequence). The V end was cut by 10 bases, the J end by 4 bases, with 16 bases between. The length of the CDR3 is 13 residues. The CDR3 loop reads CATTPGAGYGYTF. The CDR3 bases are TGTGCCACCACGCCGGGGGCTGGCTATGGCTACACCTTC.

The V gene is TRBV4-1, the J gene TRBJ2-5; no firm D call. CDR1 is MGHRA, CDR2 YSYEKL, per germline. V shed 1 base and J shed 5 bases, with 17 bases lying between them. CDR3 size: 16 residues. CDR3 DNA: TGCGCCAGCAGCCAAGTATTCCAGTTTGGGCGGGAGACCCAGTACTTC. Translating gives CASSQVFQFGRETQYF.

This clone is a singleton in its sample. The chain uses TRBV18 and TRBJ2-5; TRBD2 agrees at 8 bases. CDR3 length: 14 amino acids. The ends lost 8 bases at V and 0 bases at J; junction bases unmatched: 5. Looked up from germline, CDR1 is KGHSH and CDR2 is LQKENI. The CDR3 region has the DNA TGTGCCAGCGGCCGGGGGGGGTACCAAGAGACCCAGTACTTC. Translation gives CASGRGGYQETQYF.

The chain couples TRBV29-1 to TRBJ1-1; a weak D match, TRBD1 (6 bases). The CDR3 has 15 residues. Germline V lookup: CDR1 SQVTM, CDR2 ANQGSEA. V was shortened by 6 bases and J by 1 base, with 18 bases between the two germline ends. The CDR3 sequence: CSVGNSGHPNTEAFF. In DNA form, the CDR3 reads TGCAGCGTCGGGAATTCGGGACACCCGAACACTGAAGCTTTCTTT. Full variable domain (remainder filled in from reference TRBV29-1 and TRBJ1-1): SAVISQKPSRDICQRGTSLTIQCQVDSQVTMMFWYRQQPGQSLTLIATANQGSEATYESGFVIDKFPISRPNLTFSTLTVSNMSPEDSSIYLCSVGNSGHPNTEAFFGQGTRLTVV.

CDR3 coding DNA: TGTGCCAGCAGCTTGGGGGCCGGGACACTAAACAATGAGCAGTTCTTC. Translation gives CASSLGAGTLNNEQFF. The chain employs TRBV5-4 and TRBJ2-1, with a possible D match to TRBD1 (6 bases). This CDR3 has 16 amino acids. Germline V gene sequence: CDR1 SGHNT, CDR2 YYREEE (reference sequence). Between the trimmed V and J ends, which lost 0 bases and 5 bases, there was a span of 15 bases.

The CDR3 DNA follows: TGTGCCAGCACCCATACCGGGGAGCTGTTTTTT. Its protein product is CASTHTGELFF. The chain couples TRBV11-2 to TRBJ2-2, with D unresolved. There are 11 residues in the CDR3. Between the trimmed V and J ends, which lost 7 bases and 5 bases, there was a span of 5 bases. The germline CDR1 and CDR2 sequences are SGHAT and FQNNGV.

The genes are TRBV11-2 and TRBJ1-1; 8 bases align to TRBD1. CDR3 length equals 13 residues. J gave up 5 bases and V 6 bases, and 5 bases lay outside the gene matches. Germline assignment: CDR1 SGHAT and CDR2 FQNNGV. In DNA, the CDR3 is TGTGCCAGCAGATACACAGGGGGAACTGAAGCTTTCTTT. Its translation is CASRYTGGTEAFF.

V and J are TRBV6-1 and TRBJ2-7; D may be TRBD1 (6 bases). Between the trimmed V and J ends, which lost 5 bases and 5 bases, there was a span of 13 bases. The CDR3 contains 13 residues. Germline CDR1 and CDR2: MNHNS and SASEGT. CDR3 sequence reads: CASSRQQGNEQYF. The CDR3 DNA follows: TGTGCCAGCAGTCGCCAACAGGGAAACGAGCAGTACTTC.

The chain has TRBV6-9 and TRBJ2-1; D not certain. The germline V gene encodes CDR1 MNHGY and CDR2 SVAAGI. The CDR3 consists of 10 residues. V lost 10 bases, J lost 10 bases, and 11 bases lay in between. For the CDR3, the DNA is TGTGCCACCCCCATCGTCGAGCAGTTCTTC. This gives the protein CATPIVEQFF.

The V gene is TRBV19, the J gene TRBJ2-5, with D hard to call. Germline-derived CDR1 and CDR2 are LNHDA and SQIVND (reference sequence). CDR3 length equals 14 residues. The V gene lost 1 base and the J gene lost 1 base, with 7 bases spanning the gap. CDR3 in DNA: TGTGCCAGTAGTATAGCGGTTTCCCAAGAGACCCAGTACTTC. Its translation: CASSIAVSQETQYF.

The chain joins TRBV5-1 to TRBJ2-3; TRBD1 matches at 10 bases. J was trimmed by 2 bases and V by 0 bases; bases with no gene match: 6. CDR3 size: 17 residues. The V gene's germline CDR1 is SGHRS and CDR2 YFSETQ. The chain's CDR3 is CASSLGGTGDFTDTQYF. Here the CDR3 DNA reads TGCGCCAGCAGCTTGGGAGGGACAGGGGACTTCACAGATACGCAGTATTTT.

V and J are TRBV7-3 and TRBJ2-5; 11 positions match TRBD2. J gave up 5 bases and V 1 base, and 3 bases lay outside the gene matches. The CDR3 loop spans 15 amino acids. From germline, CDR1 is SGHTA and CDR2 FQGTGA. The CDR3: CASSLNSGGEETQYF. The CDR3 bases are TGTGCCAGCAGCTTAAATAGCGGGGGGGAGGAGACCCAGTACTTC.

This rearrangement joins TRBV19 to TRBJ1-2; D gene ambiguous. V dropped 3 bases and J dropped 8 bases, with 10 bases sitting between them. The CDR3 length is 12 residues. Germline CDR1 and CDR2: LNHDA and SQIVND (reference sequence). The CDR3 loop is CASSIPPRGYTF. For the CDR3, the DNA is TGTGCCAGTAGTATCCCTCCGAGGGGCTACACCTTC.

The chain combines TRBV9 with TRBJ2-1; perhaps TRBD2 as D (5 bases). The CDR3 has 16 amino acids. The germline V gene has CDR1 SGDLS and CDR2 YYNGEE. V lost 2 bases and J lost 0, with 12 bases in between. Written as DNA, the CDR3 is TGTGCCAGCAGCGTGAGGGTCGCCAGCTCCTACAATGAGCAGTTCTTC. Translation gives CASSVRVASSYNEQFF.

This clone was seen only once. The V call is TRBV6-9, the J call TRBJ2-3; a possible D gene is TRBD2 (6 bases). V dropped 2 bases and J dropped 0 bases, with 12 bases sitting between them. The germline CDR1 and CDR2 sequences are MNHGY and SVAAGI. This CDR3 region has 16 residues. CDR3 loop: CASSYDAGYSTDTQYF. The CDR3 DNA sequence: TGTGCCAGCAGTTATGATGCGGGGTACAGCACAGATACGCAGTATTTT.

This rearrangement joins TRBV30 to TRBJ1-5, with 9 bases identical to TRBD1. CDR3 length equals 16 residues. Looked up from germline, CDR1 is GTSNPN and CDR2 is SVGIG (reference sequence). V lost 2 bases to trimming and J lost 4 bases; unmatched junction nucleotides: 9. The CDR3 sequence: CAWSNRGLLNNQPQHF. CDR3 DNA sequence: TGTGCCTGGAGTAACAGGGGGCTCCTAAATAATCAGCCCCAGCATTTT.

The chain carries TRBV6-1 and TRBJ2-1; 8 bases fit TRBD1. J was trimmed by 8 bases and V by 4 bases; bases with no gene match: 7. Per the germline V gene, CDR1 is MNHNS and CDR2 is SASEGT. The CDR3 spans 14 residues. The DNA of the CDR3 is TGTGCCAGCAGTGTCATGACAGGGGACTATGAGCAGTTCTTC. It is translated as CASSVMTGDYEQFF.

The chain combines TRBV5-1 with TRBJ1-5; D remains unclear. Per the germline V gene, CDR1 is SGHRS and CDR2 is YFSETQ. The CDR3 loop spans 13 amino acids. Between the trimmed V and J ends, which lost 1 base and 2 bases, there was a span of 4 bases. The CDR3 is CASSLRGNQPQHF. The CDR3 DNA reads as TGCGCCAGCAGCTTGAGGGGCAATCAGCCCCAGCATTTT. Supplemented by reference TRBV5-1 and TRBJ1-5, the full variable domain reads KAGVTQTPRYLIKTRGQQVTLSCSPISGHRSVSWYQQTPGQGLQFLFEYFSETQRNKGNFPGRFSGRQFSNSRSEMNVSTLELGDSALYLCASSLRGNQPQHFGDGTRLSIL.